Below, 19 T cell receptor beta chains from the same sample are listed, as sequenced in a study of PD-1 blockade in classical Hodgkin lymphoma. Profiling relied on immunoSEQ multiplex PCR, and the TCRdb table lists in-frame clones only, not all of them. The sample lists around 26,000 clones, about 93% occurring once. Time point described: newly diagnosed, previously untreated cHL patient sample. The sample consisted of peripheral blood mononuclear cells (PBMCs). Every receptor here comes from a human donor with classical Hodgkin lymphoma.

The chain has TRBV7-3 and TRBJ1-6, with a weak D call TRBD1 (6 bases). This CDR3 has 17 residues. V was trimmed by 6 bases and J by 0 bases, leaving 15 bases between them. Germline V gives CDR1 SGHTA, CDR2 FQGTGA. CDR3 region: CASRRRGAGSYNSPLHF. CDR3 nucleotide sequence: TGTGCCAGCAGGAGAAGGGGGGCCGGCTCCTATAATTCACCCCTCCACTTT. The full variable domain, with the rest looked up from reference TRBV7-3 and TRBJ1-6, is GAGVSQTPSNKVTEKGKYVELRCDPISGHTALYWYRQSLGQGPEFLIYFQGTGAADDSGLPNDRFFAVRPEGSVSTLKIQRTERGDSAVYLCASRRRGAGSYNSPLHFGNGTRLTVT.

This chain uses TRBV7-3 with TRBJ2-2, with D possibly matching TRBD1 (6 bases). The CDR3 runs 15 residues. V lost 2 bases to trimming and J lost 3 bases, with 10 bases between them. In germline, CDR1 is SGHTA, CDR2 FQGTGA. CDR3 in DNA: TGTGCCAGCAGCTTACGGACAGATTACACCGGGGAGCTGTTTTTT. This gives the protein CASSLRTDYTGELFF.

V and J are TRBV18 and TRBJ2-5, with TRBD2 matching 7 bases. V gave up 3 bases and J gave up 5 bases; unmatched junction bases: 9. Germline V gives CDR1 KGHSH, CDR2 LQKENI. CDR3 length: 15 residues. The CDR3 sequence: CASSPWRTREETQYF. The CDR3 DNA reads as TGTGCCAGCTCACCGTGGCGGACGCGGGAGGAGACCCAGTACTTC.

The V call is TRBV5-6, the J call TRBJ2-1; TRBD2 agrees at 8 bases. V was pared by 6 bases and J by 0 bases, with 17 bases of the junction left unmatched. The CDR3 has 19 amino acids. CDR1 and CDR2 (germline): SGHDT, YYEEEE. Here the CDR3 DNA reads TGTGCCAGCAACAGGCGGGGGGCCCAACCTGTGAACTCCTACAATGAGCAGTTCTTC. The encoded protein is CASNRRGAQPVNSYNEQFF.

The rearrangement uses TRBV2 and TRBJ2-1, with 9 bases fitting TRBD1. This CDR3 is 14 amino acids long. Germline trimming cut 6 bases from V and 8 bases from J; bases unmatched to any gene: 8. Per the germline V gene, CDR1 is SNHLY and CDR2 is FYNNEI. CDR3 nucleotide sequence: TGTGCCAGCAGAGCCGGGACAGGGCTGCATGAGCAGTTCTTC. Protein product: CASRAGTGLHEQFF.

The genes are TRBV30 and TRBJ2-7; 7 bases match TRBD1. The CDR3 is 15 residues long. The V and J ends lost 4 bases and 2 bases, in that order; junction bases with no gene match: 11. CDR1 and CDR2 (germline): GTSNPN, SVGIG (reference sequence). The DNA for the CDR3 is TGTGCCTGGAAAAGACCCGACAGGGTCACCTACGAGCAGTACTTC. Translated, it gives CAWKRPDRVTYEQYF. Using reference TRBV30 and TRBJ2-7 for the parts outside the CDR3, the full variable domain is SQTIHQWPATLVQPVGSPLSLECTVEGTSNPNLYWYRQAAGRGLQLLFYSVGIGQISSEVPQNLSASRPQDRQFILSSKKLLLSDSGFYLCAWKRPDRVTYEQYFGPGTRLTVT.

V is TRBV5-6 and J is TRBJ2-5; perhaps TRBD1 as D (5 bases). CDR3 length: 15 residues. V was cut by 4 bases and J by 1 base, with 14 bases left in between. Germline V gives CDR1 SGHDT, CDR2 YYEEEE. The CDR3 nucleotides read TGTGCCAGCAGCCCTGGCGCAGGGCTCCAAGAGACCCAGTACTTC. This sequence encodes CASSPGAGLQETQYF.

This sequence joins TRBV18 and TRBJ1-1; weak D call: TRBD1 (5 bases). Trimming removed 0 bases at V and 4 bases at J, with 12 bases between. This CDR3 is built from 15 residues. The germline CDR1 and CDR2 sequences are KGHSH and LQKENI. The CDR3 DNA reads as TGTGCCAGCTCACCACCCGCAGGGCTTGGCACTGAAGCTTTCTTT. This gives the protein CASSPPAGLGTEAFF.

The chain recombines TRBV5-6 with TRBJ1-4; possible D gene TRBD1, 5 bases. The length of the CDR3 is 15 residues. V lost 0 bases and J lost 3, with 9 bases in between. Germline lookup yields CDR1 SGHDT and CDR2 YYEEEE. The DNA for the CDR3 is TGTGCCAGCAGCTTGGTTGACAGCCCTAATGAAAAACTGTTTTTT. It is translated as CASSLVDSPNEKLFF.

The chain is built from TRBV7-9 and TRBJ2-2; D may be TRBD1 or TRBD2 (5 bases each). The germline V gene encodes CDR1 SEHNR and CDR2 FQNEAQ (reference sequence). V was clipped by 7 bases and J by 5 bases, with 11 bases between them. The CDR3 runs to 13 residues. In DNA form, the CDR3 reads TGTGCCAGCACCTTCGGGGCTACCGGGGAGCTGTTTTTT. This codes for CASTFGATGELFF.

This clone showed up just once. The CDR3 nucleotides read TGTGCCAGCAGTTTACCGGGGGTTAACACTGAAGCTTTCTTT. This translates into CASSLPGVNTEAFF. V and J are TRBV28 and TRBJ1-1, with D perhaps TRBD1 (5 bases). The CDR3 is 14 amino acids. Looked up from germline, CDR1 is MDHEN and CDR2 is SYDVKM. V was cut by 2 bases and J by 2 bases, with 9 bases left in between. Combining the CDR3 with reference TRBV28 and TRBJ1-1 gives the whole variable domain DVKVTQSSRYLVKRTGEKVFLECVQDMDHENMFWYRQDPGLGLRLIYFSYDVKMKEKGDIPEGYSVSREKKERFSLILESASTNQTSMYLCASSLPGVNTEAFFGQGTRLTVV.

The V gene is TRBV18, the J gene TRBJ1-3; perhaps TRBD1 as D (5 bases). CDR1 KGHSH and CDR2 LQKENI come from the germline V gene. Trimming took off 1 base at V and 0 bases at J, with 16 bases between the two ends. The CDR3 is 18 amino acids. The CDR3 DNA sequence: TGTGCCAGCTCACCACTATTGGTCAACAGGTTCTCTGGAAACACCATATATTTT. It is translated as CASSPLLVNRFSGNTIYF.

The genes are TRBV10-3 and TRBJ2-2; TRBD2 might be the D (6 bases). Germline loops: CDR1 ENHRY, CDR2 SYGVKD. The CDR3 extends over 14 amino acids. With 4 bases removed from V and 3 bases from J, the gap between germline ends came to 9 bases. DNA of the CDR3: TGTGCCATCAGTGTACTAGCCGACACCGGGGAGCTGTTTTTT. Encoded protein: CAISVLADTGELFF.

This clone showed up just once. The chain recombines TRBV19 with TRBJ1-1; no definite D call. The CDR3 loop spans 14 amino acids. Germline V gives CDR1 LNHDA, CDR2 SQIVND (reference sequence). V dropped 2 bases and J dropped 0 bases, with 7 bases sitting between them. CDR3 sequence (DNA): TGTGCCAGTAGTATACTCGGACTGAACACTGAAGCTTTCTTT. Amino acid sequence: CASSILGLNTEAFF.

CDR3 sequence reads: CAWSVGDALPEQYF. The CDR3 coding sequence is TGTGCCTGGAGTGTAGGAGATGCTCTCCCCGAGCAGTACTTC. The gene calls are TRBV30 and TRBJ2-7; D gene ambiguous. Per germline, CDR1 GTSNPN and CDR2 SVGIG (reference sequence). Trimming left V 0 bases short and J 6 bases short, with 15 bases between. The CDR3 sequence is 14 residues long. The full variable domain, with the rest looked up from reference TRBV30 and TRBJ2-7, is SQTIHQWPATLVQPVGSPLSLECTVEGTSNPNLYWYRQAAGRGLQLLFYSVGIGQISSEVPQNLSASRPQDRQFILSSKKLLLSDSGFYLCAWSVGDALPEQYFGPGTRLTVT.

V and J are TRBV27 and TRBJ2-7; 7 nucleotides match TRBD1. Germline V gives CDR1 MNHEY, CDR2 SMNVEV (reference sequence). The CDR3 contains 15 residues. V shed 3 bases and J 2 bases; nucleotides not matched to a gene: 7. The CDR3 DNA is TGTGCCAGCAGTTTTGGACAGGTCGGGACCTACGAGCAGTACTTC. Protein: CASSFGQVGTYEQYF.

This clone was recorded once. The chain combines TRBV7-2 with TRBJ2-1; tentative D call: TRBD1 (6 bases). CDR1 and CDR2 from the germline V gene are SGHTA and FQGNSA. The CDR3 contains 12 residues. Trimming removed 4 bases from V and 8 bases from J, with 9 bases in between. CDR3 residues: CASSSTGYEQFF. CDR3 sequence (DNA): TGTGCCAGCAGCTCCACAGGGTATGAGCAGTTCTTC. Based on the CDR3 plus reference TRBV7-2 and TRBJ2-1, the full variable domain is GAGVSQSPSNKVTEKGKDVELRCDPISGHTALYWYRQSLGQGLEFLIYFQGNSAPDKSGLPSDRFSAERTGGSVSTLTIQRTQQEDSAVYLCASSSTGYEQFFGPGTRLTVL.

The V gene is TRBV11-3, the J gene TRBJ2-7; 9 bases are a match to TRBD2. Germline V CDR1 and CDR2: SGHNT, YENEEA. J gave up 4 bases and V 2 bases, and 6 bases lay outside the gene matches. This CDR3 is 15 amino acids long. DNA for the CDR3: TGTGCCAGCAGCTTACTAGCGGGAATTTCATACGAGCAGTACTTC. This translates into CASSLLAGISYEQYF. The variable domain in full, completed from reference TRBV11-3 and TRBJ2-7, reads EAGVVQSPRYKIIEKKQPVAFWCNPISGHNTLYWYLQNLGQGPELLIRYENEEAVDDSQLPKDRFSAERLKGVDSTLKIQPAELGDSAVYLCASSLLAGISYEQYFGPGTRLTVT.

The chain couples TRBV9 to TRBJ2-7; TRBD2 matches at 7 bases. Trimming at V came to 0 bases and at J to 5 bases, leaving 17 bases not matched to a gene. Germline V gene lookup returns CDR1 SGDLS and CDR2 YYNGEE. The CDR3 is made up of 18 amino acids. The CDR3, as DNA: TGTGCCAGCAGCGTAGCTCCTCACCTTCGGGCGGGAGTGAACGAGCAGTACTTC. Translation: CASSVAPHLRAGVNEQYF.